The rows below give T cell receptor beta chains drawn from one sample of a study of beta chain features in type 1 diabetes. This table comes from immunoSEQ multiplex PCR, and its TCRdb copy is limited to in-frame clones, with some not included. The table records 900,000 or so clones, about a sixth of them present only once. Sequences were obtained from naive CD4+ T cells from blood. These receptors were obtained from a woman between 18 and 29 years old in good health. CDR3s include the opening cysteine and the closing phenylalanine or tryptophan. Fields, in order: clone size, V gene, D gene, J gene, CDR3 DNA, CDR3 protein. D genes are given only for firm matches. The size field is filled for only some rows; it gives once, few, many or a size class.

clone size: few; V gene: TRBV7-2; D gene: NA; J gene: TRBJ2-3; CDR3 DNA: TGTGCCAGCAGCTTAGGCCAGAGCACAGATACGCAGTATTTT; CDR3 protein: CASSLGQSTDTQYF
clone size: NA; V gene: TRBV5-1; D gene: TRBD1; J gene: TRBJ1-3; CDR3 DNA: TGCGCCAGCAGCCCGGCAGGGACAGTCCGCTCTGGAAACACCATATATTTT; CDR3 protein: CASSPAGTVRSGNTIYF
clone size: NA; V gene: TRBV6-1; D gene: NA; J gene: TRBJ1-2; CDR3 DNA: TGTGCCAGCAGTGAAGCGTTACAACAGCCTTATGGCTACACCTTC; CDR3 protein: CASSEALQQPYGYTF
clone size: NA; V gene: TRBV9; D gene: NA; J gene: TRBJ2-1; CDR3 DNA: TGTGCCAGCAGCGTAGAGAATGGGGATTACAATGAGCAGTTCTTC; CDR3 protein: CASSVENGDYNEQFF
clone size: NA; V gene: TRBV7-9; D gene: NA; J gene: TRBJ1-1; CDR3 DNA: TGTGCCAGCACCCAGGAGCCTTGGCAGGGCAGTTCGTTT; CDR3 protein: CASTQEPWQGSSF
clone size: few; V gene: TRBV5-1; D gene: NA; J gene: TRBJ2-1; CDR3 DNA: TGCGCCAGCGGGAGCGGCTCCTACAATGAGCAGTTCTTC; CDR3 protein: CASGSGSYNEQFF
clone size: few; V gene: TRBV4-1; D gene: NA; J gene: TRBJ2-2; CDR3 DNA: TGCGCCAGCAGCCTCGTAGGGACCAACACCGGGGAGCTGTTTTTT; CDR3 protein: CASSLVGTNTGELFF
clone size: NA; V gene: TRBV6-5; D gene: NA; J gene: TRBJ2-5; CDR3 DNA: TGTGCCAGCAGTTACTCGGGCAGGGGACAAGAGACCCAGTACTTC; CDR3 protein: CASSYSGRGQETQYF
clone size: NA; V gene: TRBV7-8; D gene: NA; J gene: TRBJ1-2; CDR3 DNA: TGTGCCAGCAGCTTAGCGATTTGGAGGGGGAACTATGGCTACACCTTC; CDR3 protein: CASSLAIWRGNYGYTF
clone size: few; V gene: TRBV11-1; D gene: TRBD1; J gene: TRBJ2-1; CDR3 DNA: TGTGCCAGCAGCTTAGTAGGGACAGGGGTCTACAATGAGCAGTTCTTC; CDR3 protein: CASSLVGTGVYNEQFF
clone size: few; V gene: TRBV4-3; D gene: TRBD2; J gene: TRBJ2-7; CDR3 DNA: TGCGCCAGCAGCCAAGATAGGAATGACGCTAGCGGCTCCTACGAGCAGTACTTC; CDR3 protein: CASSQDRNDASGSYEQYF
clone size: NA; V gene: TRBV15; D gene: NA; J gene: TRBJ2-5; CDR3 DNA: TGTGCCACCAGCAAATTAATCGGCGAGGAGACCCAGTACTTC; CDR3 protein: CATSKLIGEETQYF
clone size: NA; V gene: TRBV18; D gene: NA; J gene: TRBJ2-2; CDR3 DNA: TGTGCCAGCTCACGACTCCGCGGGACGACCGGGGAGCTGTTTTTT; CDR3 protein: CASSRLRGTTGELFF
clone size: few; V gene: TRBV7-6; D gene: NA; J gene: TRBJ2-5; CDR3 DNA: TGTGCCAGCAGCCCAGGCCTCCTGTTTGGGGAGACCCAGTACTTC; CDR3 protein: CASSPGLLFGETQYF
clone size: few; V gene: TRBV5-1; D gene: NA; J gene: TRBJ2-6; CDR3 DNA: TGCGCCAGCAGCTTGGACGTATCTGGGGCCAACGTCCTGACTTTC; CDR3 protein: CASSLDVSGANVLTF
clone size: NA; V gene: TRBV18; D gene: NA; J gene: TRBJ2-3; CDR3 DNA: TGTGCCAGCTCACCAAATTTAGGGGGAGATACGCAGTATTTT; CDR3 protein: CASSPNLGGDTQYF
clone size: NA; V gene: TRBV7-9; D gene: NA; J gene: TRBJ2-1; CDR3 DNA: TGTGCCAGCAGCCCCTCGGGGCTCCCGGCCAATGAGCAGTTCTTC; CDR3 protein: CASSPSGLPANEQFF
clone size: NA; V gene: TRBV28; D gene: TRBD1; J gene: TRBJ2-7; CDR3 DNA: TGTGCCAGCAGTTTACCAGGGGGCCCAAACTCCTACGAGCAGTACTTC; CDR3 protein: CASSLPGGPNSYEQYF
clone size: few; V gene: TRBV7-9; D gene: NA; J gene: TRBJ2-2; CDR3 DNA: TGTGCCAGCAGCCGCGCTCCAGGGGAGCTGTTTTTT; CDR3 protein: CASSRAPGELFF
clone size: NA; V gene: TRBV19; D gene: NA; J gene: TRBJ1-5; CDR3 DNA: TGTGCCAGTAGTGCCTCTGGGGGTCAGCCCCAGCATTTT; CDR3 protein: CASSASGGQPQHF
clone size: NA; V gene: TRBV5-8; D gene: NA; J gene: TRBJ2-5; CDR3 DNA: TGTGCCAGCACCCTTCCCAGGCTACCGGGCGCCCAGTACTTC; CDR3 protein: CASTLPRLPGAQYF
clone size: few; V gene: TRBV7-9; D gene: NA; J gene: TRBJ1-1; CDR3 DNA: TGTGCCAGCAGCTTAAAGTCCACTGAAGCTTTCTTT; CDR3 protein: CASSLKSTEAFF
clone size: NA; V gene: TRBV6-6; D gene: NA; J gene: TRBJ1-2; CDR3 DNA: TGTGCCAGCAGGTCTATTACAGGGAGAGGCGTGAATGGCTACACCTTC; CDR3 protein: CASRSITGRGVNGYTF
clone size: NA; V gene: TRBV9; D gene: TRBD1; J gene: TRBJ1-2; CDR3 DNA: TGTGCCAGCAGCGTAGCTTCGGACAGGGGGCGAGGCTACACCTTC; CDR3 protein: CASSVASDRGRGYTF
clone size: NA; V gene: TRBV20-1; D gene: NA; J gene: TRBJ2-3; CDR3 DNA: TGCAGTGCCCGTGGACAAGTAGGGCAGTATTTT; CDR3 protein: CSARGQVGQYF
clone size: NA; V gene: TRBV12-5; D gene: TRBD2; J gene: TRBJ2-4; CDR3 DNA: TGTGCTAGTGCCATAGCGGGAGGGAACATTCAGTACTTC; CDR3 protein: CASAIAGGNIQYF
clone size: few; V gene: TRBV6-6; D gene: NA; J gene: TRBJ2-7; CDR3 DNA: TGTGCCAGCAGCGGGTCCGACGAGCAGTACTTC; CDR3 protein: CASSGSDEQYF
clone size: few; V gene: TRBV5-1; D gene: NA; J gene: TRBJ2-7; CDR3 DNA: TGCGCCAGCAGCTTTTCTACGGGTACCTACGAGCAGTACTTC; CDR3 protein: CASSFSTGTYEQYF
clone size: few; V gene: TRBV6-5; D gene: TRBD2; J gene: TRBJ2-1; CDR3 DNA: TGTGCCAGCGAGACGGGACTAGCGGGAGATCTTCAGTTCTTC; CDR3 protein: CASETGLAGDLQFF
clone size: NA; V gene: TRBV9; D gene: TRBD2; J gene: TRBJ2-2; CDR3 DNA: TGTGCCAGCAGCAAACTAGCGGGAGGGTCTACCGGGGAGCTGTTTTTT; CDR3 protein: CASSKLAGGSTGELFF
clone size: NA; V gene: TRBV28; D gene: NA; J gene: TRBJ1-2; CDR3 DNA: TGTGCCAGCAGTTTGGGAGGGGCGCGAGGCTATGGCTACACCTTC; CDR3 protein: CASSLGGARGYGYTF
clone size: NA; V gene: TRBV7-9; D gene: NA; J gene: TRBJ1-5; CDR3 DNA: TGTGCCAGCAGCTTAGAGGGGAGGCAGCAGCCCCAGCATTTT; CDR3 protein: CASSLEGRQQPQHF
clone size: NA; V gene: TRBV5-4; D gene: TRBD1; J gene: TRBJ2-1; CDR3 DNA: TGTGCCAGCAGCTTGGACAGGGGGAGCTACAATGAGCAGTTCTTC; CDR3 protein: CASSLDRGSYNEQFF
clone size: few; V gene: TRBV14; D gene: TRBD2; J gene: TRBJ2-1; CDR3 DNA: TGTGCCAGCAGCCTAAGAGTAGCCGGACTAGTGGAGGAGCAGTTCTTC; CDR3 protein: CASSLRVAGLVEEQFF
clone size: few; V gene: TRBV6-5; D gene: TRBD2; J gene: TRBJ2-7; CDR3 DNA: TGTGCCAGCAGTTCCGGACTAGCGGGCTACGAGCAGTACTTC; CDR3 protein: CASSSGLAGYEQYF
clone size: many; V gene: TRBV19; D gene: NA; J gene: TRBJ2-6; CDR3 DNA: TGTGCCAGTAAGGGGGGAAGCTCTGGGGCCAACGTCCTGACTTTC; CDR3 protein: CASKGGSSGANVLTF
clone size: NA; V gene: TRBV5-4; D gene: NA; J gene: TRBJ1-2; CDR3 DNA: TGTGCCAGCAGCTTGGACAGGGTTAATGGCTACACCTTC; CDR3 protein: CASSLDRVNGYTF
clone size: NA; V gene: TRBV6-1; D gene: NA; J gene: TRBJ2-1; CDR3 DNA: TGTGCCAGCAGTGAGGGGCACTACAATGAGCAGTTCTTC; CDR3 protein: CASSEGHYNEQFF
clone size: few; V gene: TRBV4-3; D gene: NA; J gene: TRBJ1-1; CDR3 DNA: TGCGCCAGCAGCCAAGGGGGGAACACTGAAGCTTTCTTT; CDR3 protein: CASSQGGNTEAFF
clone size: few; V gene: TRBV5-4; D gene: TRBD1; J gene: TRBJ2-7; CDR3 DNA: TGTGCCAGCAGCACCCGGACAGGGAGCTACGAGCAGTACTTC; CDR3 protein: CASSTRTGSYEQYF
clone size: NA; V gene: TRBV27; D gene: TRBD1; J gene: TRBJ1-2; CDR3 DNA: TGTGCCAGCAGTTTAAGACAGGGGTATGGCTACACCTTC; CDR3 protein: CASSLRQGYGYTF
clone size: NA; V gene: TRBV14; D gene: TRBD1; J gene: TRBJ2-6; CDR3 DNA: TGTGCCAGCAGCCCCCGGACAGGCGTGTCCGGGGCCAACGTCCTGACTTTC; CDR3 protein: CASSPRTGVSGANVLTF
clone size: NA; V gene: TRBV27; D gene: NA; J gene: TRBJ2-5; CDR3 DNA: TGTGCCAGCAGCTGGGGGGGCGAGGGTCGAGAGACCCAGTACTTC; CDR3 protein: CASSWGGEGRETQYF
clone size: NA; V gene: TRBV23-1; D gene: NA; J gene: TRBJ2-7; CDR3 DNA: TGCGCCAGCAGTCCACCCCCCAAGGACAAGGGCTTCTACGAGCAGTACTTC; CDR3 protein: CASSPPPKDKGFYEQYF
clone size: few; V gene: TRBV5-6; D gene: NA; J gene: TRBJ2-1; CDR3 DNA: TGTGCCAGCAGCTTGGTCGGACAGTTCTACAATGAGCAGTTCTTC; CDR3 protein: CASSLVGQFYNEQFF
clone size: few; V gene: TRBV6-5; D gene: TRBD1; J gene: TRBJ2-3; CDR3 DNA: TGTGCCAGCAGCTCCGACAGGGCCGGAGATACGCAGTATTTT; CDR3 protein: CASSSDRAGDTQYF
clone size: NA; V gene: TRBV7-2; D gene: TRBD2; J gene: TRBJ2-3; CDR3 DNA: TGTGCCAGCAGCCCGGGACTAGCGGGAAATACGCAGTATTTT; CDR3 protein: CASSPGLAGNTQYF
clone size: NA; V gene: TRBV7-9; D gene: TRBD2; J gene: TRBJ2-1; CDR3 DNA: TGTGCCAGCAGCCGCCGGGAGGGCCCCTACAATGAGCAGTTCTTC; CDR3 protein: CASSRREGPYNEQFF
clone size: NA; V gene: TRBV2; D gene: NA; J gene: TRBJ2-5; CDR3 DNA: TGTGCCAGCAAGGCTGACTTCCAAAAAGAGACCCAGTACTTC; CDR3 protein: CASKADFQKETQYF
clone size: NA; V gene: TRBV15; D gene: TRBD2; J gene: TRBJ2-2; CDR3 DNA: TGTGCCACCAGTTTTCGGCTAGCGGGAGTGTACACCGGGGAGCTGTTTTTT; CDR3 protein: CATSFRLAGVYTGELFF
clone size: few; V gene: TRBV18; D gene: TRBD1; J gene: TRBJ2-7; CDR3 DNA: TGTGCCAGCTCACCTCCGGGACAGGCGCTCTACGAGCAGTACTTC; CDR3 protein: CASSPPGQALYEQYF
clone size: few; V gene: TRBV5-1; D gene: TRBD2; J gene: TRBJ2-2; CDR3 DNA: TGCGCCAGCAGCCTGACGGGGGGAGCGAACACCGGGGAGCTGTTTTTT; CDR3 protein: CASSLTGGANTGELFF
clone size: few; V gene: TRBV28; D gene: NA; J gene: TRBJ1-5; CDR3 DNA: TGTGCTTCTGGTTATCAGCCCCAGCATTTT; CDR3 protein: CASGYQPQHF
clone size: few; V gene: TRBV5-1; D gene: TRBD2; J gene: TRBJ2-3; CDR3 DNA: TGCGCCAGCAGCACCGGACTAGCGGGAATCACAGATACGCAGTATTTT; CDR3 protein: CASSTGLAGITDTQYF
clone size: few; V gene: TRBV11-2; D gene: NA; J gene: TRBJ2-3; CDR3 DNA: TGTGCCAGCAGGACGGGACGGGGAGGTCGGGATACGCAGTATTTT; CDR3 protein: CASRTGRGGRDTQYF
clone size: NA; V gene: TRBV4-1; D gene: TRBD2; J gene: TRBJ2-3; CDR3 DNA: TGCGCCAGCAGCGATAGCGGGAGGGCCGGATCGACGCGAGATACGCAGTATTTT; CDR3 protein: CASSDSGRAGSTRDTQYF
clone size: few; V gene: TRBV19; D gene: TRBD2; J gene: TRBJ2-5; CDR3 DNA: TGTGCCAGTAGTAGCGGGAGGGCCGGAGAGACCCAGTACTTC; CDR3 protein: CASSSGRAGETQYF
clone size: NA; V gene: TRBV15; D gene: NA; J gene: TRBJ2-2; CDR3 DNA: TGTGCCACCAGCAGGGAAACCGGGGAGCTGTTTTTT; CDR3 protein: CATSRETGELFF
clone size: NA; V gene: TRBV9; D gene: NA; J gene: TRBJ2-7; CDR3 DNA: TGTGCCAGCAGCGCAGAGGACAGCACTACCTACGAGCAGTACTTC; CDR3 protein: CASSAEDSTTYEQYF
clone size: many; V gene: TRBV14; D gene: NA; J gene: TRBJ1-1; CDR3 DNA: TGTGCCAGCAGTCTGGACACTGAAGCTTTCTTT; CDR3 protein: CASSLDTEAFF